This record looks at one T cell receptor (beta chain) sequence and its context. The time point here: before trial treatment. Both TCRalpha and TCRbeta chains were reverse transcribed with V-gene-specific primers. The authors ran 15 to 20 PCR cycles to amplify TCRs with a constant-region primer and V-primer adapter. TCRdb itself ran the reads through MiXCR, one entry per CDR3 protein. The top ten clones hold 6.6% of a sample with 64,000 or so distinct CDR3 sequences, about 30% of them seen once. This sample is drawn from a study of low-dose radiotherapy and immunotherapy resistance in tumors. This CDR3 spans 13 amino acids. From germline, CDR1 is LNHDA and CDR2 SQIVND (reference sequence). Trimming pared 0 bases from V and 2 bases from J, leaving 5 bases between.

The sample consisted of PBMCs, taken before treatment. The receptor's source is a male donor with rectosigmoid adenocarcinoma. The chain joins TRBV19 to TRBJ2-7; unclear D gene. This CDR3 reads CASSIDQTYEQYF. CDR3 DNA: TGTGCCAGTAGTATAGATCAGACCTACGAGCAGTACTTC.